This T cell receptor (beta chain) was identified in a study of blood T cell repertoires in COVID-19. CDR3 length equals 18 residues. The trim removed 1 base at V and 5 bases at J, leaving 11 bases unmatched. Per the germline V gene, CDR1 is SGHTA and CDR2 is FQGNSA. In the original workflow: Reference gene primer amplification gave estimated nucleated cell counts. Using immunoSEQ multiplex PCR, the repertoire was profiled, and TCRdb retains in-frame clones only, with some absent. That table furnishes V, J and clone size, whereas the DNA furnished D and trimming. The table lists 100,000 to 120,000 clones, roughly 84% of them singletons.

This TCR was recovered from a woman aged 40 to 49 with acute or convalescent COVID-19. The chain has TRBV7-2 and TRBJ2-5; 12 bases agree with TRBD1. The source material was peripheral blood. This CDR3 reads CASSLVRQGQGARETQYF. The CDR3 coding sequence is TGTGCCAGCAGCTTAGTTCGTCAGGGACAGGGGGCACGGGAGACCCAGTACTTC.